What follows is one TCR beta chain and its context. Authors' data handling: Using reference gene primer amplification, nucleated cell counts were estimated. Only in-frame clones appear in the TCRdb table, and some are missing; sequencing was by immunoSEQ multiplex PCR. The DNA was the basis for D and trimming; V, J and clone size are from that table. Of about 140,000 clones in the sample, roughly 86% were seen once. The CDR3 consists of 17 residues. CDR1 is SGHNT, CDR2 YYREEE, per germline (reference sequence). Trimming removed 3 bases from V and 0 bases from J; junction bases left unmatched: 4. The entry originates in a study of blood T cell repertoires in COVID-19. Study-level background: Samples representing acute and convalescent COVID-19 were sourced from the United States, Italy and Spain. The analysed material was cDNA or gDNA that came from T cells, B-cell-depleted T cells, or PBMCs.

Specimen: peripheral blood. This chain uses TRBV5-4 with TRBJ2-6; 9 bases are shared with TRBD1. The origin of this receptor is a human donor in a cohort sampled during active COVID-19. The CDR3 DNA sequence: TGTGCCAGCAGCTCCGGGACAGGGAACTCTGGGGCCAACGTCCTGACTTTC. Residues: CASSSGTGNSGANVLTF. The whole variable domain, filled in from reference TRBV5-4 and TRBJ2-6, reads ETGVTQSPTHLIKTRGQQVTLRCSSQSGHNTVSWYQQALGQGPQFIFQYYREEENGRGNFPPRFSGLQFPNYSSELNVNALELDDSALYLCASSSGTGNSGANVLTFGAGSRLTVL.